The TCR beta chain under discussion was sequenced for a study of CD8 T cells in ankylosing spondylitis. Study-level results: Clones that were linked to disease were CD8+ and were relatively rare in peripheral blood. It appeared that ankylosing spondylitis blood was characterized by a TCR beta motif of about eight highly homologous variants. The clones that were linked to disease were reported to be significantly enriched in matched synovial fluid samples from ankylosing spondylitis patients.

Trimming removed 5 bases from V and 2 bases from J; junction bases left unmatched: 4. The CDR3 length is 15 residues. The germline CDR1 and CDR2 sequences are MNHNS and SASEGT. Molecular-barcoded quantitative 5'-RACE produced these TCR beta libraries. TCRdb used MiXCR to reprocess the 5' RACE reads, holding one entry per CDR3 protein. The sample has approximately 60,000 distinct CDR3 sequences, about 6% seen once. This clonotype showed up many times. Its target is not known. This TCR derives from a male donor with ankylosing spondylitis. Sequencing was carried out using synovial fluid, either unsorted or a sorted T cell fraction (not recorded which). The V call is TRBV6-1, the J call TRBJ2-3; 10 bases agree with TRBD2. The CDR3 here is CASSLSGRHTDTQYF. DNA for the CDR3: TGTGCCAGCAGTCTTAGCGGGAGGCACACAGATACGCAGTATTTT.